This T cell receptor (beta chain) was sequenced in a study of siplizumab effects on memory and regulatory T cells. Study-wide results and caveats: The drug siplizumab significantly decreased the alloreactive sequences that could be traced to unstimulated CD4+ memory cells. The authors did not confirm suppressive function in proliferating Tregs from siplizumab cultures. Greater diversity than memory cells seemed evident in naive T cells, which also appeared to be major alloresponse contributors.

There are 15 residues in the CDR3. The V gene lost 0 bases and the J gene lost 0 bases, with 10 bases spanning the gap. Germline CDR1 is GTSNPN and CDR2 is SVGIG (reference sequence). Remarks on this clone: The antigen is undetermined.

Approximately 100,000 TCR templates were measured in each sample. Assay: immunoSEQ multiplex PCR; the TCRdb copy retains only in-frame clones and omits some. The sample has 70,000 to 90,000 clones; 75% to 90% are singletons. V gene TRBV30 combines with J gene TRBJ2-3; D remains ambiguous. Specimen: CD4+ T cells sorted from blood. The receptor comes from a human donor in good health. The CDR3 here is CAWSVVQWSTDTQYF. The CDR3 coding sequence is TGTGCCTGGAGTGTTGTACAGTGGAGCACAGATACGCAGTATTTT.